The rows below give T cell receptor beta chains drawn from one sample of a study of T cell responses to AZD1222 COVID-19 vaccine. Libraries were prepared by immunoSEQ multiplex PCR; TCRdb keeps only in-frame clonotypes and omits some of them. The data hold about 140,000 clones, with just over 85% observed a single time. The sequencing used peripheral blood, collected on day 0 of AZD1222 vaccination. The receptors come from an adult in good health. Each CDR3 is given with its conserved first and last residue. Fields, in order: V gene, clone size, J gene, D gene, CDR3 DNA, CDR3 protein. D genes are given only for firm matches. Only part of the rows carry a size: once, few, many, or a class if the clone is expanded.

>TRBV9|NA|TRBJ1-3|NA
TGTGCCAGCAGCGGCTCAACCGAGGGCGCTGGAAACACCATATATTTT
CASSGSTEGAGNTIYF
>TRBV30|NA|TRBJ2-7|TRBD1
TGTGCCTGGAGTAAAAGACAGGGGGCGGGCGAGCAGTACTTC
CAWSKRQGAGEQYF
>TRBV27|NA|TRBJ2-3|NA
TGTGCCAGCAGTTCGCAGGGGAGGTTCACAGATACGCAGTATTTT
CASSSQGRFTDTQYF
>TRBV14|NA|TRBJ2-2|NA
TGTGCCAGCAGCCTCTTGAACACCGGGGAGCTGTTTTTT
CASSLLNTGELFF
>TRBV19|NA|TRBJ1-1|NA
TGTGCCAGTAGTCCGGGGGTGGGGGTGCGTGCTTTCTTT
CASSPGVGVRAFF
>TRBV7-8|NA|TRBJ2-2|NA
TGTGCCAGCAGCTTAGATAGGGGTTACACCGGGGAGCTGTTTTTT
CASSLDRGYTGELFF
>TRBV5-1|NA|TRBJ2-7|TRBD2
TGCGCCAGCAGCTTTCTGGCGGGAGGTAACGAGCAGTACTTC
CASSFLAGGNEQYF
>TRBV18|few|TRBJ1-2|NA
TGTGCCAGCTCACCGGACGGGTACTATGGCTACACCTTC
CASSPDGYYGYTF
>TRBV13|few|TRBJ2-5|TRBD2
TGTGCCAGCACCCGGACTAGCGGAGTGCCCCAAGAGACCCAGTACTTC
CASTRTSGVPQETQYF
>TRBV11-3|NA|TRBJ2-2|NA
TGTGCCAGCAGCCCAATCGGTCGGGTTAAGGAGACCGGGGAGCTGTTTTTT
CASSPIGRVKETGELFF
>TRBV10-1|NA|TRBJ2-3|NA
TGCGCCAGCAGTGCCTCCAAACCCAACACAGATACGCAGTATTTT
CASSASKPNTDTQYF
>TRBV19|NA|TRBJ1-5|NA
TGTGCCCCTCCCAGGATCAGGGACCCCACAGGCAATCAGCCCCAGCATTTT
CAPPRIRDPTGNQPQHF
>TRBV7-9|few|TRBJ2-7|TRBD2
TGTGCCAGCAGCCTAGCGGGAGTCTACGAGCAGTACTTC
CASSLAGVYEQYF
>TRBV18|once|TRBJ1-5|NA
TGTGCCAGCTCACCAAACTCAGGGGCCCATAGCAATCAGCCCCAGCATTTT
CASSPNSGAHSNQPQHF
>TRBV6-5|once|TRBJ1-4|NA
TGTGCCAGCAGTTTCTCACACCCCTCCCGGAATGAAAAACTGTTTTTT
CASSFSHPSRNEKLFF
>TRBV6-5|once|TRBJ1-3|TRBD1
TGTGCCAGCAAGATGGGACAGGGGGGAGGAAACACCATATATTTT
CASKMGQGGGNTIYF
>TRBV29-1|NA|TRBJ1-1|NA
TGCAGCGTTCAAACCGGGCTCAGGGGCACTGAAGCTTTCTTT
CSVQTGLRGTEAFF
>TRBV18|NA|TRBJ1-3|NA
TGTGCCAGCTCACCGATCTCTGGAAACACCATATATTTT
CASSPISGNTIYF
>TRBV20-1|NA|TRBJ1-1|NA
TGCAGTGCTAGTCCACCCGGCGGCGGGACTGAAGCTTTCTTT
CSASPPGGGTEAFF
>TRBV23-1|NA|TRBJ2-7|TRBD1
TGCGCCAGCAGTCAAATGGGACAGCTAACCTACGAGCAGTACTTC
CASSQMGQLTYEQYF
>TRBV19|NA|TRBJ1-2|NA
TGTGCCAGTAGTCAAGACAGGTGGCACTATGGCTACACCTTC
CASSQDRWHYGYTF
>TRBV19|once|TRBJ1-4|NA
TGTGCCAGTAACAATGGGGGAACTAATGAAAAACTGTTTTTT
CASNNGGTNEKLFF
>TRBV29-1|NA|TRBJ1-4|NA
TGCAGCGTTGAATTTCGGGGTGCGGCGAGTGAAAAACTGTTTTTT
CSVEFRGAASEKLFF
>TRBV6-5|NA|TRBJ2-1|TRBD2
TGTGCCAGCAGTTTTGATCCTAGCGGGGGTCAGTTCTTC
CASSFDPSGGQFF
>TRBV6-2/TRBV6-3|NA|TRBJ2-5|TRBD2
TGTGCCAGCAGTTACGAGCGGGATGGGGGAGAGACCCAGTACTTC
CASSYERDGGETQYF
>TRBV30|NA|TRBJ2-5|TRBD1
TGTGCCGGGGGAACAGGGGGAATTGCCGAGACCCAGTACTTC
CAGGTGGIAETQYF
>TRBV28|few|TRBJ1-1|TRBD1
TGTGCCAGCAGCGTCGGACAGGGGGCGGCTGAAGCTTTCTTT
CASSVGQGAAEAFF
>TRBV28|NA|TRBJ1-5|NA
TGTGCCAGCAGTTTGCGGCGGGACTTACAGCCCCAGCATTTT
CASSLRRDLQPQHF
>TRBV7-9|NA|TRBJ1-1|NA
TGTGCCAGCAGCTTCTCCAGGTCCACTGAAGCTTTCTTT
CASSFSRSTEAFF
>TRBV2|NA|TRBJ2-5|TRBD2
TGTGCCAGCAGTACCGGACTAGCGGGAGGGTCGGAGACCCAGTACTTC
CASSTGLAGGSETQYF
>TRBV7-3|NA|TRBJ2-7|NA
TGTGCCAGCAGCTTAACGGTGCGGGGCGAGCAGTACTTC
CASSLTVRGEQYF
>TRBV3-1/TRBV3-2|NA|TRBJ2-3|NA
TGTGCCAGCAGCCAAGATAGGCAGCGCGAAGATACGCAGTATTTT
CASSQDRQREDTQYF
>TRBV5-4|NA|TRBJ1-2|NA
TGTGCCAGCAGCTTGGCCCAGCAGTTTGCGGGTGGCTACACCTTC
CASSLAQQFAGGYTF
>TRBV7-2|NA|TRBJ2-1|NA
TGTGCCAGCAGCTTTTTAGGGACCGAGCAGTTCTTC
CASSFLGTEQFF
>TRBV10-1|NA|TRBJ2-1|NA
TGCGCCAGCAGTCCTTCACTAGTAGGGTTGGATGAGCAGTTCTTC
CASSPSLVGLDEQFF
>TRBV28|once|TRBJ2-7|NA
TGTGCCACCGGTCGGGCGGGGCCCTACGAGCAGTACTTC
CATGRAGPYEQYF
>TRBV6-2/TRBV6-3|NA|TRBJ2-1|TRBD2
TGTGCCAGCAGTGCCCGACTAGCGGGAGGCGATGAGCAGTTCTTC
CASSARLAGGDEQFF
>TRBV7-2|NA|TRBJ2-5|NA
TGTGCCAGCGGCCGGACAGCCCAAGAGACCCAGTACTTC
CASGRTAQETQYF
>TRBV10-3|NA|TRBJ2-6|NA
TGTGCCATCAGTGATAACCAACCTGGGGCCAACGTCCTGACTTTC
CAISDNQPGANVLTF
>TRBV27|NA|TRBJ2-5|NA
TGTGCCAGCAGTTGGACCGATCGGGAGACCCAGTACTTC
CASSWTDRETQYF
>TRBV28|NA|TRBJ2-4|NA
TGTGCCAGCAAAGAAGGTATTCGGAACATTCAGTACTTC
CASKEGIRNIQYF
>TRBV19|NA|TRBJ1-1|NA
TGTGCCAGTAGTATAAGTAGGGGGTTCCCTGAAGCTTTCTTT
CASSISRGFPEAFF
>TRBV5-1|NA|TRBJ2-1|TRBD2
TGCGCCAGCAGCTTGGGGCTAGCGGGAGATGAGCAGTTCTTC
CASSLGLAGDEQFF